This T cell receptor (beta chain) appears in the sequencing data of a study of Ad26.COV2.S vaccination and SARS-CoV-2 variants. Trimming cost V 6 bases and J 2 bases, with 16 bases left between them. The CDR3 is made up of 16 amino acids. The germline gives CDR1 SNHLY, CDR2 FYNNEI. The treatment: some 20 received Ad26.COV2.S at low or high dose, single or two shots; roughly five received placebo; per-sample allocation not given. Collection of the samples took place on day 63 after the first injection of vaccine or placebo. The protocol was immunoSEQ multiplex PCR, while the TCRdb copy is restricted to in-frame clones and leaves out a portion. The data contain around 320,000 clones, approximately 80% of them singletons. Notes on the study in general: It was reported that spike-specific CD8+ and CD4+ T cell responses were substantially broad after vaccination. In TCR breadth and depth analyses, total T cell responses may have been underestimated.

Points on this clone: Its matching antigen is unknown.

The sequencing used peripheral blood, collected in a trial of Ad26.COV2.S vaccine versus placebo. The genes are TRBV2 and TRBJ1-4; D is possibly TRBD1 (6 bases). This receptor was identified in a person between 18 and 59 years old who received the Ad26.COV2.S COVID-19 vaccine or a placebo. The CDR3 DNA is TGTGCCAGCAGCAAAGAAGGGGGAGGCACTAATGAAAAACTGTTTTTT. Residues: CASSKEGGGTNEKLFF.